The 27 T cell receptor beta chains below come from one sample, sequenced in a study of control samples from healthy donors and cancer patients. Profiled with immunoSEQ multiplex PCR; TCRdb holds only in-frame clones, not every one. This table has 130,000 or so clones, about 92% appearing once. The specimen was blood. The source of these receptors is a woman between 45 and 65 years old in good health.

In its sample, this clone was seen once. The V call is TRBV20-1, the J call TRBJ2-2; the D is unclear. Between the trimmed V and J ends, which lost 3 bases and 0 bases, there was a span of 8 bases. CDR1 and CDR2 (germline): DFQATT, SNEGSKA (reference sequence). The CDR3 runs to 14 residues. In DNA, the CDR3 is TGCAGTGCTAGTATAGGGCCGAACACCGGGGAGCTGTTTTTT. Its translation is CSASIGPNTGELFF.

This clone was seen a single time. The chain uses TRBV2 and TRBJ2-2; D remains unclear. The CDR3 runs to 12 residues. Germline loops: CDR1 SNHLY, CDR2 FYNNEI. V was trimmed by 2 bases and J by 7 bases, leaving 5 bases between them. The CDR3 spells CASSEHFGELFF. In DNA, the CDR3 is TGTGCCAGCAGTGAACATTTCGGGGAGCTGTTTTTT. The full variable domain, completed using reference TRBV2 and TRBJ2-2, is EPEVTQTPSHQVTQMGQEVILRCVPISNHLYFYWYRQILGQKVEFLVSFYNNEISEKSEIFDDQFSVERPDGSNFTLKIRSTKLEDSAMYFCASSEHFGELFFGEGSRLTVL.

The V and J genes are TRBV15 and TRBJ1-4, with 7 bases identical to TRBD1. Trimming removed 5 bases from V and 4 bases from J; junction bases left unmatched: 7. Germline V lookup: CDR1 LNHNV, CDR2 YYDKDF (reference sequence). The CDR3 covers 15 residues. This CDR3 reads CATSARDSLNEKLFF. The CDR3 DNA is TGTGCCACCAGCGCCAGGGACAGCCTTAATGAAAAACTGTTTTTT.

The chain's CDR3 is CASSLGRQGWNSPLHF. The CDR3 DNA is TGTGCCAGCAGCTTAGGAAGACAGGGGTGGAATTCACCCCTCCACTTT. V usage is TRBV7-9 and J usage is TRBJ1-6; TRBD1 aligns across 8 bases. CDR1 is SEHNR and CDR2 is FQNEAQ in the germline V gene (reference sequence). Trimming at V came to 1 base and at J to 7 bases, leaving 6 bases not matched to a gene. This CDR3 comprises 16 residues.

This chain uses TRBV4-2 with TRBJ2-2; 13 positions match TRBD2. J lost 2 bases, V lost 0 bases, and 3 bases had no gene match. The CDR3 covers 18 residues. Germline loops: CDR1 LGHNA, CDR2 YNFKEQ. CDR3 amino acids: CASSQELAGGRNTGELFF. DNA of the CDR3: TGTGCCAGCAGCCAAGAACTAGCGGGGGGGAGAAACACCGGGGAGCTGTTTTTT.

The CDR3 spells CASSLGKGEQFF. CDR3 coding DNA: TGTGCCAGCAGCTTAGGTAAGGGTGAGCAGTTCTTC. This sequence joins TRBV13 and TRBJ2-1; D gene unclear. This CDR3 region has 12 residues. Trimming took 0 bases from V and 9 from J, leaving 6 bases between them. Germline V gene data show CDR1 as PRHDT and CDR2 as FYEKMQ (reference sequence).

V gene TRBV5-1 combines with J gene TRBJ2-7; tentatively, D is TRBD1 (6 bases). Trimming pared 4 bases from V and 3 bases from J, leaving 17 bases between. CDR1 is SGHRS and CDR2 is YFSETQ in the germline V gene. CDR3 length equals 15 residues. The CDR3 protein is CASSPWKGEGYEQYF. CDR3 DNA: TGCGCCAGCAGCCCGTGGAAGGGGGAAGGCTACGAGCAGTACTTC. The full variable domain, completed using reference TRBV5-1 and TRBJ2-7, is KAGVTQTPRYLIKTRGQQVTLSCSPISGHRSVSWYQQTPGQGLQFLFEYFSETQRNKGNFPGRFSGRQFSNSRSEMNVSTLELGDSALYLCASSPWKGEGYEQYFGPGTRLTVT.

Note on this clone: Different DNA sequences within this sample yield the same CDR3. The rearrangement joins TRBV2 to TRBJ2-3; D unclear. Germline CDR1 is SNHLY and CDR2 is FYNNEI. V lost 1 base, J lost 3 bases, and 2 bases lay in between. CDR3 length: 12 residues. CDR3 protein: CASSEGTDTQYF. The CDR3 DNA reads TGTGCCAGCAGTGAAGGGACAGATACGCAGTATTTT.

The chain links TRBV12-3 or TRBV12-4 to TRBJ1-4; D not resolved. Trimming left V 8 bases short and J 4 bases short, with 8 bases between. This CDR3 is built from 12 residues. CDR3 coding DNA: TGTGCCAGCGGGCAGATTAATGAAAAACTGTTTTTT. Translating it yields CASGQINEKLFF.

The chain uses TRBV30 and TRBJ2-3, with no clear D. Germline V gives CDR1 GTSNPN, CDR2 SVGIG (reference sequence). Trimming took off 2 bases at V and 3 bases at J, with 12 bases between the two ends. This CDR3 is built from 14 residues. The CDR3 nucleotides are TGTGCCTGGAGTAAGGGCGTCCGTACAGATACGCAGTATTTT. Protein product: CAWSKGVRTDTQYF. Supplemented by reference TRBV30 and TRBJ2-3, the full variable domain reads SQTIHQWPATLVQPVGSPLSLECTVEGTSNPNLYWYRQAAGRGLQLLFYSVGIGQISSEVPQNLSASRPQDRQFILSSKKLLLSDSGFYLCAWSKGVRTDTQYFGPGTRLTVL.

This rearrangement joins TRBV5-4 to TRBJ1-1; 11 bases are shared with TRBD1. From germline, CDR1 is SGHNT and CDR2 YYREEE (reference sequence). Germline trimming cut 4 bases from V and 11 bases from J; bases unmatched to any gene: 16. The CDR3 loop spans 16 amino acids. CDR3 nucleotide sequence: TGTGCCAGCAGCGATGGGACAGGGGGTAGACTAGGGCGTGCTTTCTTT. Encoded protein: CASSDGTGGRLGRAFF.

The CDR3 DNA sequence: TGTGCCAGCAGCCGACAGGAAATTAACTATGGCTACACCTTC. Translation gives CASSRQEINYGYTF. The chain uses TRBV5-4 and TRBJ1-2, with a weak D call TRBD1 (6 bases). The CDR3 has 14 residues. V was trimmed by 4 bases and J by 1 base, leaving 11 bases between them. Germline-derived CDR1 and CDR2 are SGHNT and YYREEE (reference sequence).

The V call is TRBV27, the J call TRBJ1-2; D is perhaps TRBD1 (5 bases). The V gene's germline CDR1 is MNHEY and CDR2 SMNVEV (reference sequence). This CDR3 comprises 16 residues. V was trimmed by 5 bases and J by 8 bases, leaving 24 bases between them. CDR3 DNA: TGTGCCAGCAGTCCCGTTCCTGGCCAACACGGGGCCGGCTACACCTTC. Protein product: CASSPVPGQHGAGYTF.

The chain carries TRBV10-3 and TRBJ2-7; 11 bases align to TRBD1. This CDR3 is 14 amino acids long. Germline trimming cut 3 bases from V and 4 bases from J; bases unmatched to any gene: 2. From germline, CDR1 is ENHRY and CDR2 SYGVKD. CDR3 in amino acids: CAISDGTGGYEQYF. As DNA, the CDR3 is TGTGCCATCAGTGACGGGACAGGGGGTTACGAGCAGTACTTC.

This clone turned up a few times. The V gene is TRBV16, the J gene TRBJ1-4; D unresolved. The germline V gene encodes CDR1 KGHSY and CDR2 FQNENV. This CDR3 contains 13 residues. The V gene lost 6 bases and the J gene lost 5 bases, with 10 bases spanning the gap. In nucleotides, the CDR3 is TGTGCCAGCAGGATATCGAACAATGAAAAACTGTTTTTT. Protein: CASRISNNEKLFF. Complete variable domain (other parts from reference TRBV16 and TRBJ1-4): GEEVAQTPKHLVRGEGQKAKLYCAPIKGHSYVFWYQQVLKNEFKFLISFQNENVFDETGMPKERFSAKCLPNSPCSLEIQATKLEDSAVYFCASRISNNEKLFFGSGTQLSVL.

The genes are TRBV29-1 and TRBJ1-2; D remains ambiguous. CDR1 is SQVTM, CDR2 ANQGSEA, per germline. V was pared by 0 bases and J by 7 bases, with 18 bases between. This CDR3 comprises 15 residues. CDR3 DNA: TGCAGCGTTGAAGAAGGCCGCGGCACCTTTTCTGGCTACACCTTC. As protein: CSVEEGRGTFSGYTF.

The chain is built from TRBV30 and TRBJ2-5; 7 nucleotides agree with TRBD1. Germline-derived CDR1 and CDR2 are GTSNPN and SVGIG (reference sequence). This CDR3 spans 12 amino acids. The V segment lost 4 bases and the J segment 2 bases; nucleotides outside the gene matches: 1. This CDR3 reads CAWTGQQETQYF. The DNA of the CDR3 is TGTGCCTGGACGGGACAGCAAGAGACCCAGTACTTC.

J is TRBJ2-1 and V is TRBV6-5; 12 bases are a match to TRBD2. Germline assignment: CDR1 MNHEY and CDR2 SVGAGI. The CDR3 has 14 amino acids. Trimming cost V 6 bases and J 8 bases; bases outside gene matches: 5. The CDR3 nucleotides read TGTGCCAGCAGGGGACTAGCGGGTGGGTATGAGCAGTTCTTC. The encoded protein is CASRGLAGGYEQFF.

CDR3: CASSFEAGRTQYF. Here the CDR3 DNA reads TGTGCCAGCAGCTTTGAGGCCGGACGGACCCAGTACTTC. This chain connects TRBV5-8 to TRBJ2-5; no clear D gene. There are 13 residues in the CDR3. Trimming stripped 2 bases from V and 7 bases from J, with 12 bases between. CDR1 is SGHTS and CDR2 is YDEGEE in the germline V gene.

The chain employs TRBV2 and TRBJ1-1, with unresolved D. Germline-derived CDR1 and CDR2 are SNHLY and FYNNEI. The CDR3 sequence is 11 residues long. In DNA, the CDR3 is TGTGCTCAGAAGCAGTACACTGAAGCTTTCTTT. Translating gives CAQKQYTEAFF.

The V call is TRBV30, the J call TRBJ2-3; 12 bases align to TRBD2. The CDR3 length is 14 residues. The germline V gene encodes CDR1 GTSNPN and CDR2 SVGIG (reference sequence). V lost 5 bases to trimming and J lost 9 bases; unmatched junction nucleotides: 9. CDR3 sequence: CAWSSGRDEGTQYF. The CDR3 DNA sequence: TGTGCCTGGTCTAGCGGGAGGGATGAAGGCACGCAGTATTTT. Complete variable domain (other parts from reference TRBV30 and TRBJ2-3): SQTIHQWPATLVQPVGSPLSLECTVEGTSNPNLYWYRQAAGRGLQLLFYSVGIGQISSEVPQNLSASRPQDRQFILSSKKLLLSDSGFYLCAWSSGRDEGTQYFGPGTRLTVL.

The chain carries TRBV19 and TRBJ2-1; the match to TRBD2 covers 10 bases. The J segment lost 8 bases and the V segment lost 3 bases, leaving 4 bases of the junction unmatched. This CDR3 has 14 amino acids. CDR1 is LNHDA and CDR2 is SQIVND in the germline V gene (reference sequence). In DNA, the CDR3 is TGTGCCAGTAGTATTCAAGCGGGGGGGCATGAGCAGTTCTTC. As protein: CASSIQAGGHEQFF.

The chain links TRBV19 to TRBJ2-7; 10 bases fit TRBD1. Per the germline V gene, CDR1 is LNHDA and CDR2 is SQIVND (reference sequence). V lost 6 bases and J lost 2; bases outside the gene matches: 1. This CDR3 has 13 residues. The CDR3 DNA follows: TGTGCCAGTAGGGACAGGGGGGCCTACGAGCAGTACTTC. It specifies CASRDRGAYEQYF. Variable domain in full (rest from reference TRBV19 and TRBJ2-7): DGGITQSPKYLFRKEGQNVTLSCEQNLNHDAMYWYRQDPGQGLRLIYYSQIVNDFQKGDIAEGYSVSREKKESFPLTVTSAQKNPTAFYLCASRDRGAYEQYFGPGTRLTVT.

The chain is built from TRBV19 and TRBJ1-4; TRBD1 might be the D (6 bases). Germline CDR1 reads LNHDA; CDR2 reads SQIVND (reference sequence). Trimming took 5 bases from V and 7 from J, leaving 11 bases between them. The CDR3 loop spans 13 amino acids. The CDR3 protein is CASSERTAEKLFF. CDR3 nucleotide sequence: TGTGCCAGTAGTGAAAGGACAGCTGAAAAACTGTTTTTT.

The chain is built from TRBV30 and TRBJ1-5; no clear D gene. The CDR3 runs to 14 residues. Germline V CDR1 and CDR2: GTSNPN, SVGIG (reference sequence). Trimming stripped 4 bases from V and 0 bases from J, with 10 bases between. The CDR3 bases are TGTGCCTGGAAGGGCAGACTTAGCAATCAGCCCCAGCATTTT. Translation gives CAWKGRLSNQPQHF.

V gene TRBV20-1 combines with J gene TRBJ2-7, with 11 positions matching TRBD1. Germline CDR1 reads DFQATT; CDR2 reads SNEGSKA (reference sequence). The V gene end was trimmed by 3 bases and the J gene end by 2 bases; junction bases not matched to a gene: 6. This CDR3 has 15 amino acids. The CDR3, as DNA: TGCAGTGCTAGTCCCGGGACAGGGGGAACCTACGAGCAGTACTTC. Protein sequence: CSASPGTGGTYEQYF.

The chain joins TRBV19 to TRBJ1-2, with a tentative D call TRBD1 (6 bases). V shed 6 bases and J shed 4 bases, with 18 bases lying between them. There are 15 residues in the CDR3. Germline CDR1 reads LNHDA; CDR2 reads SQIVND (reference sequence). The CDR3 region has the DNA TGTGCCAGTAGGACCGGACAGAGATGGGGCTATGGCTACACCTTC. Its translation: CASRTGQRWGYGYTF.